Described below is a single T cell receptor beta chain sequence and its context. The sample holds a few counts of this clonotype. Its antigen remains unidentified. Base quality data are lacking; no much larger clone is found one base away. Every donor in the study was a healthy Caucasian. The study also sequenced three unrelated non-twin adults: a male aged 18 to 30, a male aged 50 to 59 and a female aged 50 to 59. Using Miltenyi CD45RO+ enrichment and human naive T-cell isolation kits, memory (CD45RO+) and naive T cells were isolated from PBMC. The library relied on 5' RACE. The sequencing machine was an Illumina HiSeq 2000. A universal primer binding site was introduced by template switching, and a unique molecular identifier was present in the final cDNA, enabling accurate counting of TCR cDNA molecules. Specific primers in the conserved constant-segment region were used to synthesize first-strand cDNA for the TCR alpha and beta chains. To control for contamination, every cDNA library was double barcoded, receiving both a SMART-Mk sample barcode and Illumina barcodes. TruSeq adapter sequences, together with Illumina sample barcodes, were added in two successive PCR steps. The Illumina HiSeq platform was used with custom primers to sequence TCR alpha and beta cDNA libraries. On the authors' methods: MiGEC processed the raw reads to extract unique molecular identifiers, while MiXCR was used to determine the CDR3 positions. Recombination models were inferred per individual with the repgenHMM and IGoR tools using an EM algorithm. Shared clonotype analysis was performed with the tcR package in R, normalizing sharing by the product of cloneset sizes. To study raw recombination without the effects of thymic and clonal selection, out-of-frame nonproductive sequences were analyzed. The public reads were reprocessed in TCRdb via fastp at Q25 and MiXCR, keeping in-frame beta chains. A single entry per CDR3 protein holds the most common genes and DNA from its merged rows. It is TCRdb's table, rather than the study itself, that gives the V and J calls and clone size. Counted in this sample were approximately 410,000 distinct CDR3 sequences; approximately 17% of them appeared once. Together, the top ten hold around 12% of the sample.

These data belong to a study of identical twins (dated by TCRdb to the mid-2010s). Broadly, across the study: TCR alpha and beta repertoires from monozygotic twins, unrelated adults of various ages and cord blood were deep-sequenced to test whether fetal clonotypes persist. To rule out contamination, the twin experiments were replicated at different times with different library preparation protocols.

Here is what the overall study found, with its caveats: Compared with coincidental sharing between unrelated individuals, out-of-frame TCR alpha sequences shared between twins showed an excess of sequences with low generation probability. Fewer insertions were carried by abundant cord blood beta clonotypes, a similar but weaker trend appeared in young adult naive repertoires, and no such trend appeared in memory repertoires. In beta out-of-frame sequences, excess twin sharing was weaker, because having fewer shared sequences lowered the signal-to-noise ratio. Zero-insertion analyses could be partly confounded by invariant T cells such as MAIT and iNKT, although diverse VJ usage argued against such confounding for most clonotypes. Recombination models systematically underestimated out-of-frame TCR alpha sharing in monozygotic twins but agreed with sharing between unrelated individuals. Because the same donors could not be followed over many years, the conclusions relied on cross-sectional statistical analysis.

The CDR3 goes from the cysteine to the phenylalanine over 14 residues. Only CDR3 DNA remains: 42 bases, in frame from the first base. A distance of 7 bases separates the germline ends of V and J, which lose 1 base and 2 bases respectively. The germline V gene (reference sequence) specifies LNHNV as CDR1 and YYDKDF as CDR2. This chain is built from TRBV15 and TRBJ2-3; a confident D gene designation cannot be given. This clonotype originated in a man aged 45-65 years in good health. Sequenced material: naive T cells sorted from blood. The intended sense of this specimen's cell subset or site label: cells isolated with a human naive T-cell isolation kit. The CDR3 amino acid sequence is: CATSRVPVTDTQYF. The nucleotide sequence reads TGTGCCACCAGCAGAGTCCCGGTCACAGATACGCAGTATTTT.